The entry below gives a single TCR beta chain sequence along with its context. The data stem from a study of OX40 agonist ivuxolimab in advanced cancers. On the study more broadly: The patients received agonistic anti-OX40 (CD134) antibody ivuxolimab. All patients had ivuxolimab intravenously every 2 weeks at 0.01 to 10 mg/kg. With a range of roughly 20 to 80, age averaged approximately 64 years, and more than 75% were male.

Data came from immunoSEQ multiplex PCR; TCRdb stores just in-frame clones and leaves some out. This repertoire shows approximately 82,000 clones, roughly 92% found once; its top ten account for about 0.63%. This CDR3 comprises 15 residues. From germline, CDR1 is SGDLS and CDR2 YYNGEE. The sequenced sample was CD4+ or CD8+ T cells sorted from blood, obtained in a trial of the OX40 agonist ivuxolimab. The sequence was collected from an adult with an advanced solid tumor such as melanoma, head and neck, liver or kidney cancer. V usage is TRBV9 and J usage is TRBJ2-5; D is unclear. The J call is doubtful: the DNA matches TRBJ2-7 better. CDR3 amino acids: CASSVDLGLYYEQYF. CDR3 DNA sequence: TGTGCCAGCAGCGTAGATCTGGGCCTGTATTACGAGCAGTACTTC.